These 19 T cell receptor beta chains share one sample of origin, sequenced in a study of T cells after yellow fever vaccination. TCRdb reprocessed the 5' RACE reads via MiXCR and lists one record per CDR3 protein. The table records under 150,000 distinct CDR3 sequences, 7.7% of them present only once. Sequenced here: CD4+ T cells sorted from PBMCs, sampled 5 days after the yellow fever booster vaccination. These receptors originate from a man aged 30-40 years who received the YFV17D yellow fever vaccine.

Comments on this clonotype: This sequence may be a read error, since a much larger clone differs from it by one base. J is TRBJ2-5 and V is TRBV29-1, with 7 nucleotides matching TRBD2. Losses at the gene ends were 5 bases for V and 5 bases for J; bases not matched to a gene: 11. The CDR3 has 14 residues. Germline CDR1 is SQVTM and CDR2 is ANQGSEA. CDR3 nucleotides: TGCAGCGTTAACTGGGGAGGGTTTCACGAGACCCAGTACTTC. As protein: CSVNWGGFHETQYF.

At least ten counts were recorded for this clonotype. The V call is TRBV28, the J call TRBJ2-2; D is ambiguous. Germline CDR1 MDHEN, CDR2 SYDVKM. This CDR3 is built from 16 residues. V lost 1 base and J lost 4, with 13 bases in between. In nucleotides, the CDR3 is TGTGCCAGCAGTTTATACCCGCATATGAGCACCGGGGAGCTGTTTTTT. Its protein is CASSLYPHMSTGELFF.

This clonotype occurred many times. The rearrangement links TRBV12-3 or TRBV12-4 to TRBJ2-3; D is ambiguous. The V and J ends lost 4 bases and 2 bases respectively, with 7 bases between them. There are 13 residues in the CDR3. The CDR3 reads CASSSQNTDTQYF. CDR3 sequence (DNA): TGTGCCAGCAGTTCCCAAAACACAGATACGCAGTATTTT.

This clonotype showed up many times. The chain is built from TRBV6-5 and TRBJ2-7; 11 bases line up with TRBD2. V dropped 0 bases and J dropped 0; count of bases not matched to a gene: 7. Germline CDR1 reads MNHEY; CDR2 reads SVGAGI. This CDR3 has 18 residues. CDR3 sequence: CASSYSLTSGSDSYEQYF. The CDR3 bases are TGTGCCAGCAGTTACTCGCTTACTAGCGGGAGTGACTCCTACGAGCAGTACTTC.

Of note for this clonotype: A much larger clone differs by one base, so this may be a read error. In this CDR3 the conserved last residue, phenylalanine or tryptophan, is missing, so a read error is likely. The chain has TRBV27 and TRBJ2-3, with 13 bases that match TRBD2. CDR1 is MNHEY, CDR2 SMNVEV, per germline (reference sequence). This CDR3 has 15 amino acids. Trimming removed 6 bases from V and 4 bases from J; junction bases left unmatched: 4. Here the CDR3 reads CASRGLAGAADTQYL. CDR3 nucleotide sequence: TGTGCCAGCAGAGGACTAGCGGGAGCCGCAGATACGCAGTATCTT.

This clonotype was seen only a few times. V gene TRBV5-4 combines with J gene TRBJ2-5; D may be TRBD2 (5 bases). The CDR3 sequence is 15 residues long. Trimming removed 6 bases at V and 1 base at J, with 16 bases between. CDR1 SGHNT and CDR2 YYREEE come from the germline V gene (reference sequence). The CDR3, as DNA: TGTGCCAGCACCCCCGGGCTCCGGGGCCAAGAGACCCAGTACTTC. Translated, it gives CASTPGLRGQETQYF.

There are many counts of this clonotype. The rearrangement joins TRBV5-6 to TRBJ2-7, with 10 bases lining up with TRBD1. The length of the CDR3 is 14 residues. Trimming at V came to 4 bases and at J to 4 bases, leaving 5 bases not matched to a gene. Germline CDR1 reads SGHDT; CDR2 reads YYEEEE. CDR3 nucleotide sequence: TGTGCCAGCAGCGTTGTGGGACAGGGGTACGAGCAGTACTTC. It is translated as CASSVVGQGYEQYF.

The chain has TRBV20-1 and TRBJ2-1; 9 positions match TRBD2. Germline lookup yields CDR1 DFQATT and CDR2 SNEGSKA (reference sequence). This CDR3 has 15 amino acids. Trimming removed 2 bases from V and 1 base from J; junction bases left unmatched: 3. CDR3 in amino acids: CSARLAGVSYNEQFF. CDR3 DNA: TGCAGTGCTAGATTAGCGGGAGTGTCCTACAATGAGCAGTTCTTC.

This clonotype has a handful of counts. V and J are TRBV27 and TRBJ2-3, with 7 nucleotides matching TRBD1. The CDR3 extends over 16 amino acids. The germline gives CDR1 MNHEY, CDR2 SMNVEV (reference sequence). The V gene end was trimmed by 4 bases and the J gene end by 0 bases; junction bases not matched to a gene: 7. CDR3 sequence: CASSSLGTASTDTQYF. CDR3 bases: TGTGCCAGCAGTTCCCTCGGGACAGCTAGCACAGATACGCAGTATTTT.

The table lists this clonotype with a few counts. The J gene is TRBJ2-7, the V gene TRBV12-3 or TRBV12-4; 8 positions match TRBD1. J gave up 6 bases and V 4 bases, and 11 bases lay outside the gene matches. The CDR3 contains 15 residues. This chain's CDR3 is CASSSPDRGISEQYF. The CDR3 DNA is TGTGCCAGCAGTTCCCCCGACAGGGGAATAAGCGAGCAGTACTTC.

This clonotype has at least ten counts. The V gene is TRBV5-6, the J gene TRBJ2-2; D gene ambiguous. The CDR3 extends over 13 amino acids. Trimming cost V 7 bases and J 5 bases, with 12 bases left between them. Germline V gives CDR1 SGHDT, CDR2 YYEEEE. Here the CDR3 DNA reads TGTGCCAGCCATACTCTCAAGACCGGGGAGCTGTTTTTT. Translation gives CASHTLKTGELFF.

This clonotype was observed a few times. J is TRBJ2-2 and V is TRBV9, with TRBD1 matching 12 bases. The V and J ends lost 7 bases and 1 base, in that order; junction bases with no gene match: 11. Germline CDR1 reads SGDLS; CDR2 reads YYNGEE. The CDR3 is made up of 18 amino acids. The chain's CDR3 is CASGTGTGGSRNTGELFF. CDR3 nucleotide sequence: TGTGCCAGCGGCACCGGGACAGGGGGCTCCCGGAACACCGGGGAGCTGTTTTTT. The full variable domain, completed using reference TRBV9 and TRBJ2-2, is DSGVTQTPKHLITATGQRVTLRCSPRSGDLSVYWYQQSLDQGLQFLIQYYNGEERAKGNILERFSAQQFPDLHSELNLSSLELGDSALYFCASGTGTGGSRNTGELFFGEGSRLTVL.

This clonotype was recorded many times. The chain combines TRBV29-1 with TRBJ1-1; the D is unclear. The CDR3 loop spans 13 amino acids. Per the germline V gene, CDR1 is SQVTM and CDR2 is ANQGSEA. V was pared by 4 bases and J by 0 bases, with 9 bases between. The CDR3 here is CSVGRGMNTEAFF. DNA for the CDR3: TGCAGCGTTGGGCGGGGAATGAACACTGAAGCTTTCTTT. Supplemented by reference TRBV29-1 and TRBJ1-1, the full variable domain reads SAVISQKPSRDICQRGTSLTIQCQVDSQVTMMFWYRQQPGQSLTLIATANQGSEATYESGFVIDKFPISRPNLTFSTLTVSNMSPEDSSIYLCSVGRGMNTEAFFGQGTRLTVV.

This clonotype was counted between two and nine times. The chain joins TRBV12-3 or TRBV12-4 to TRBJ1-4; D unclear. Trimming removed 3 bases at V and 4 bases at J, with 21 bases between. This CDR3 has 18 amino acids. This chain's CDR3 is CASSFRRTALIRNEKLFF. The CDR3 DNA reads TGTGCCAGCAGTTTCAGACGGACTGCCCTAATTCGTAATGAAAAACTGTTTTTT.

At least ten counts were recorded for this clonotype. This chain connects TRBV7-9 to TRBJ2-7; 9 bases are a match to TRBD1. CDR3 length: 14 residues. The germline V gene encodes CDR1 SEHNR and CDR2 FQNEAQ (reference sequence). V lost 2 bases to trimming and J lost 6 bases; unmatched junction nucleotides: 5. The DNA for the CDR3 is TGTGCCAGCAGCTTATCGGGACAGGGTCGCGAGCAGTACTTC. It translates to CASSLSGQGREQYF.

This clonotype was recorded at least ten times. This rearrangement joins TRBV7-2 to TRBJ2-5; maybe TRBD1 (5 bases). V was cut by 5 bases and J by 2 bases, with 9 bases left in between. Germline CDR1 and CDR2: SGHTA and FQGNSA. The CDR3 length is 13 residues. CDR3 bases: TGTGCCAGCAGCCCCCAGGGTCAAGAGACCCAGTACTTC. The encoded protein is CASSPQGQETQYF.

This clonotype was detected only a few times. V gene TRBV19 combines with J gene TRBJ2-3, with 11 positions matching TRBD2. This CDR3 has 16 amino acids. In germline, CDR1 is LNHDA, CDR2 SQIVND (reference sequence). V trimming: 5 bases; J trimming: 3 bases; junction bases outside the gene matches: 7. CDR3 sequence reads: CASSPGLAERTDTQYF. In DNA, the CDR3 is TGTGCCAGTAGTCCGGGACTAGCGGAGCGGACAGATACGCAGTATTTT.

This clonotype occurred once. A much larger clone is a single base away; this may be a read error. This rearrangement joins TRBV6-1 to TRBJ2-7, with D tentatively TRBD1 or TRBD2 (7 bases each). Germline assignment: CDR1 MNHNS and CDR2 SASEGT. Deletions cut 7 bases from V and 4 bases from J, with 20 bases between. The CDR3 consists of 15 residues. CDR3: CASTFDREGRYEQYF. The CDR3 DNA follows: TGTGCCAGCACCTTCGACAGGGAGGGGAGATACGAGCAGTACTTC.

This clonotype was recorded many times. The gene calls are TRBV7-3 and TRBJ2-7, with D possibly TRBD1 on 8 matching bases. This CDR3 spans 15 amino acids. Per the germline V gene, CDR1 is SGHTA and CDR2 is FQGTGA. Trimming left V 5 bases short and J 0 bases short, with 14 bases between. The DNA of the CDR3 is TGTGCCAGCAGCCCACAGGGGGGGACCTCCTACGAGCAGTACTTC. The encoded protein is CASSPQGGTSYEQYF. The whole variable domain, remainder taken from reference TRBV7-3 and TRBJ2-7, is GAGVSQTPSNKVTEKGKYVELRCDPISGHTALYWYRQSLGQGPEFLIYFQGTGAADDSGLPNDRFFAVRPEGSVSTLKIQRTERGDSAVYLCASSPQGGTSYEQYFGPGTRLTVT.